Each of the 15 T cell receptor beta chains below was sequenced from the same sample in a study of technical replicates of blood from a handful of donors. The assay was immunoSEQ multiplex PCR, and TCRdb's table has in-frame clones only and misses some. Of 56,000 or so clones in the sample, just under 95% are singletons; the top ten hold 4.2%. The specimen was PBMCs. The receptors shown here come from a human donor in good health. Some clones in this sample may be carry-over from other donors' samples.

The V call is TRBV6-5, the J call TRBJ2-2; 7 bases map to TRBD2. Per the germline V gene, CDR1 is MNHEY and CDR2 is SVGAGI. The CDR3 totals 15 residues. The ends lost 6 bases at V and 3 bases at J; junction bases unmatched: 7. DNA for the CDR3: TGTGCCAGCAGACCAGCCCGGGGGGACACCGGGGAGCTGTTTTTT. As protein: CASRPARGDTGELFF.

In DNA form, the CDR3 reads TGTGCCAGCAGTTATCGGGGGGCGCACAACTATGGCTACACCTTC. This translates into CASSYRGAHNYGYTF. This chain uses TRBV27 with TRBJ1-2, with D possibly TRBD1 on 6 matching bases. Deletions cut 4 bases from V and 2 bases from J, with 14 bases between. CDR1 MNHEY and CDR2 SMNVEV come from the germline V gene (reference sequence). The CDR3 runs 15 residues.

J is TRBJ1-1 and V is TRBV2; D remains unclear. CDR1 and CDR2 from the germline V gene are SNHLY and FYNNEI. Trimming shortened V by 5 bases and J by 2 bases, and 15 bases separated the two germline ends. The CDR3 runs to 15 residues. The DNA of the CDR3 is TGTGCCAGCAGTCGGGAATGGCAGGTAAACACTGAAGCTTTCTTT. Residues: CASSREWQVNTEAFF.

The chain carries TRBV6-7 and TRBJ1-5; D call uncertain. TRBV6-7 is an ORF for which the function is uncertain. Trimming took 6 bases from V and 0 from J, leaving 12 bases between them. The CDR3 has 15 amino acids. The CDR3 sequence is CASSATPDSNQPQHF. The CDR3 coding sequence is TGTGCCAGCAGCGCCACACCCGATAGCAATCAGCCCCAGCATTTT.

V gene TRBV18 combines with J gene TRBJ2-6, with D perhaps matching TRBD1 (6 bases). This CDR3 spans 17 amino acids. From germline, CDR1 is KGHSH and CDR2 LQKENI. Trimming took off 2 bases at V and 0 bases at J, with 11 bases between the two ends. CDR3 DNA: TGTGCCAGCTCACCAGACAGGCCAGGCTCTGGGGCCAACGTCCTGACTTTC. Its translation is CASSPDRPGSGANVLTF. Using reference TRBV18 and TRBJ2-6 for the parts outside the CDR3, the full variable domain is NAGVMQNPRHLVRRRGQEARLRCSPMKGHSHVYWYRQLPEEGLKFMVYLQKENIIDESGMPKERFSAEFPKEGPSILRIQQVVRGDSAAYFCASSPDRPGSGANVLTFGAGSRLTVL.

The chain joins TRBV7-9 to TRBJ2-5; TRBD2 matches at 7 bases. The CDR3 extends over 14 amino acids. Losses at the gene ends were 5 bases for V and 0 bases for J; bases not matched to a gene: 3. Germline V CDR1 and CDR2: SEHNR, FQNEAQ (reference sequence). The CDR3 DNA sequence: TGTGCCAGCAGCCTCGGGACTAACCAAGAGACCCAGTACTTC. Translation gives CASSLGTNQETQYF. Supplemented by reference TRBV7-9 and TRBJ2-5, the full variable domain reads DTGVSQNPRHKITKRGQNVTFRCDPISEHNRLYWYRQTLGQGPEFLTYFQNEAQLEKSRLLSDRFSAERPKGSFSTLEIQRTEQGDSAMYLCASSLGTNQETQYFGPGTRLLVL.

A single count supports this clone. This sequence joins TRBV6-5 and TRBJ2-1; D is undetermined. This CDR3 is 11 amino acids long. Per germline, CDR1 MNHEY and CDR2 SVGAGI. V was shortened by 0 bases and J by 8 bases, with 2 bases between the two germline ends. The CDR3 protein is CASSYSDEQFF. CDR3 sequence (DNA): TGTGCCAGCAGTTACTCCGATGAGCAGTTCTTC.

V usage is TRBV13 and J usage is TRBJ2-7; D possibly corresponds to TRBD2 (5 bases). Trimming left V 5 bases short and J 4 bases short, with 15 bases between. The CDR3 spans 14 residues. CDR1 is PRHDT and CDR2 is FYEKMQ in the germline V gene (reference sequence). For the CDR3, the DNA is TGTGCCAGCAGCCCAGGCGGGCTGGGTTACGAGCAGTACTTC. Amino acids: CASSPGGLGYEQYF.

J is TRBJ2-1 and V is TRBV29-1, with D perhaps matching TRBD2 (7 bases). Germline CDR1 SQVTM, CDR2 ANQGSEA. Trimming left V 8 bases short and J 11 bases short, with 16 bases between. CDR3 length: 11 amino acids. The CDR3 spells CSHGTGGQQFF. DNA of the CDR3: TGCAGCCACGGAACCGGGGGGCAGCAGTTCTTC.

The gene calls are TRBV30 and TRBJ1-1; tentatively, D is TRBD1 (5 bases). The CDR3 consists of 14 residues. V lost 5 bases and J 0 bases, leaving 13 bases between the germline ends. Germline lookup yields CDR1 GTSNPN and CDR2 SVGIG (reference sequence). CDR3 DNA: TGTGCCTGGGGAAAAGACAGTATGAACACTGAAGCTTTCTTT. This sequence encodes CAWGKDSMNTEAFF.

The CDR3 here is CASSFVAGNNSPLHF. CDR3 bases: TGTGCCAGCAGTTTCGTCGCGGGGAATAATTCACCCCTCCACTTT. The chain links TRBV6-5 to TRBJ1-6; D is undetermined. Looked up from germline, CDR1 is MNHEY and CDR2 is SVGAGI. Trimming cost V 4 bases and J 5 bases, with 12 bases left between them. The CDR3 runs to 15 residues.

The V and J genes are TRBV6-1 and TRBJ2-7; no clear D. Germline V gene sequence: CDR1 MNHNS, CDR2 SASEGT. This CDR3 spans 10 amino acids. V was cut by 5 bases and J by 3 bases, with 2 bases left in between. DNA of the CDR3: TGTGCCAGCAGTTACTACGAGCAGTACTTC. Translating it yields CASSYYEQYF.

This chain uses TRBV12-2 with TRBJ2-5; the DNA was not used to check the table's D call, TRBD2. TRBV12-2 is classified as a pseudogene. The CDR3 runs 16 residues. The CDR3 region has the DNA TGTGCAAGTCGCCTAACCGGGACTAGCGGGAGGGAGACCCAGTACTTC. Translated, it gives CASRLTGTSGRETQYF.

The chain employs TRBV11-1 and TRBJ1-2; 7 nucleotides agree with TRBD1. V lost 5 bases and J lost 7; bases outside the gene matches: 7. The CDR3 length is 13 residues. The germline V gene encodes CDR1 SGHAT and CDR2 FQDESV (reference sequence). The CDR3 is CASSQGQMGGYTF. Here the CDR3 DNA reads TGTGCCAGCAGCCAGGGACAGATGGGTGGCTACACCTTC. Using reference TRBV11-1 and TRBJ1-2 for the parts outside the CDR3, the full variable domain is EAEVAQSPRYKITEKSQAVAFWCDPISGHATLYWYRQILGQGPELLVQFQDESVVDDSQLPKDRFSAERLKGVDSTLKIQPAELGDSAMYLCASSQGQMGGYTFGSGTRLTVV.

The chain has TRBV7-6 and TRBJ1-3; TRBD1 matches 10 bases. CDR3 length: 18 residues. With V trimmed by 1 base and J by 2 bases, 8 bases remained unmatched. Germline V CDR1 and CDR2: SGHVS, FNYEAQ. In nucleotides, the CDR3 is TGTGCCAGCAGCTTAGTCTTCGACAGGGGGCTGACTGGAAACACCATATATTTT. Amino acids: CASSLVFDRGLTGNTIYF.